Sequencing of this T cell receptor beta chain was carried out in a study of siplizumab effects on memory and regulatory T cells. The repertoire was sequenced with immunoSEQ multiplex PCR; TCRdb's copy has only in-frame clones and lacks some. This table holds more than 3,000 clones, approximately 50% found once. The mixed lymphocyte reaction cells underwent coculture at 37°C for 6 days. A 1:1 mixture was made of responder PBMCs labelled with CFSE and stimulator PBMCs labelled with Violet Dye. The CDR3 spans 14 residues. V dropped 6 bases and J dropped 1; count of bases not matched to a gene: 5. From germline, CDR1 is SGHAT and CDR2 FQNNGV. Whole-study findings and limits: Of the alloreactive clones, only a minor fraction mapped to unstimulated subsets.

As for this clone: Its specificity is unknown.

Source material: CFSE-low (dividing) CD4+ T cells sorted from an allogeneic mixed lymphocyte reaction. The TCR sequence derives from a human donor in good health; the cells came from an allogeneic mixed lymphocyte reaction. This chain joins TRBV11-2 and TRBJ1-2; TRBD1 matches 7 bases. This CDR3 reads CASSLTGVNYGYTF. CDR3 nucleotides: TGTGCCAGCAGTCTCACAGGGGTTAACTATGGCTACACCTTC. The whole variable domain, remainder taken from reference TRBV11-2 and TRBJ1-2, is EAGVAQSPRYKIIEKRQSVAFWCNPISGHATLYWYQQILGQGPKLLIQFQNNGVVDDSQLPKDRFSAERLKGVDSTLKIQPAKLEDSAVYLCASSLTGVNYGYTFGSGTRLTVV.